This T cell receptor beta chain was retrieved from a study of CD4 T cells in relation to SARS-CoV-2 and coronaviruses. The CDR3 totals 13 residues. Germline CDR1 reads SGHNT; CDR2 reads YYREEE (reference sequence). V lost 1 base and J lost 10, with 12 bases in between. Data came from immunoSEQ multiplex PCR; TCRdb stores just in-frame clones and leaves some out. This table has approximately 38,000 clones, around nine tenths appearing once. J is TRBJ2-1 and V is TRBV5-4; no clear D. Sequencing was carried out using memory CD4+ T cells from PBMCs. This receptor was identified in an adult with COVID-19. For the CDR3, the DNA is TGTGCCAGCAGCTTGTCAACTTTTGGGGAGCAGTTCTTC. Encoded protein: CASSLSTFGEQFF.